This paragraph reports one T cell receptor beta chain. Its antigen is currently not known. Within one base of it there is no much larger clone, and no base qualities were kept. The immunoSEQ Assay, a bias-controlled multiplex PCR, was used to amplify TCRbeta CDR3 regions from genomic DNA. The paper's data handling went like this. Within the assay, amplification of reference gene primers was used to estimate how many nucleated cells each sample contained. Sequence reads were collapsed and filtered to measure the absolute abundance of every unique TCRbeta CDR3 rearrangement. For each sample, productive Simpson clonality was calculated by taking the square root of Simpson's diversity index across productive rearrangements. TCRdb mirrors the immuneACCESS table, restricted to in-frame sequences. Some clones are absent from its copies; in checked studies, under half trace to an unresolved V gene, and the reason for the others is unknown. Clonal size and the V and J genes are those of that table, whereas D and trimming came from the DNA. The sample table lists about 350,000 clones, about 90% of them with a count of one. About 3% of the sample goes to the ten largest clones.

The data belong to a study of blood T cell repertoires in COVID-19 (dated by TCRdb to about 2020). Background on the whole study: Samples from collaborators originated in the United States, Italy and Spain and spanned both the acute and convalescent phases of COVID-19. The repertoires were released in a freely available public database intended as a resource for research on the immune response to SARS-CoV-2. The dataset comprised deeply sampled blood TCRbeta repertoires from subjects exposed to, actively infected with, or recovered from COVID-19. The prospective study material was composed of cDNA or gDNA derived from T cells, B-cell-depleted T cells, or PBMCs. The samples were drawn from two sources: the first 160 participants of the ongoing ImmuneRACE study, and 950 to 1,500 subjects contributed by 6 global collaborators. Nearly every sample came with metadata listing a de-identified subject ID, COVID-19 status, age in years and sex. Where HLA class I and class II types were available, the types were taken from metadata supplied by the sample provider, not from assay-based typing. Beyond this particular receptor, the publication reports: How much clinical and demographic metadata was included differed by source and by participant, and the metadata was provided uncurated.

The CDR3 has 13 amino acids, counting the end cysteine and phenylalanine. Just the 39-base CDR3 DNA is kept, in frame starting at base 1. In the germline V gene, CDR1 corresponds to MNHNS and CDR2 to SASEGT. V is clipped by 1 base and J by 11 bases, and the sequence between their germline boundaries is 14 bases long. Participants in the prospective study were enrolled through a virtual design, were aged about 18 to 100 years, and lived in 20 to 30 United States geographic areas. To assign participants to cohorts, the prospective study relied on clinical history that participants themselves reported in a screening survey and a study questionnaire. For ImmuneRACE Cohort 3, a participant was defined as recovered based on two consecutive negative NP/OP PCR tests, clearance by a healthcare professional, or resolution of symptoms. Mobile phlebotomists in the prospective study collected whole blood, serum and a nasopharyngeal or oropharyngeal swab from every participant. Additional blood draws and questionnaires over an approximately two-month period could optionally be provided by prospective study participants. Prospective study blood samples were shipped either frozen or at room temperature before DNA extraction.

The sequencing sample was made of PBMCs or T cells enriched from blood (not recorded which). The clonotype originates from a woman aged 25 to 39 who had recovered from COVID-19. This chain is built from TRBV6-1 and TRBJ1-1; confidence is insufficient to name the D gene. The CDR3 amino acid sequence is: CASSEVDGVGAFF. The DNA sequence reads TGTGCCAGCAGTGAAGTAGACGGGGTTGGCGCTTTCTTT.